Below, 20 T cell receptor beta chains from the same sample are listed, as sequenced in a study of blood T cell repertoires in COVID-19. Only in-frame clones appear in the TCRdb table, and some are missing; sequencing was by immunoSEQ multiplex PCR. The sample records around 160,000 clones, approximately 81% being singletons. Input material: peripheral blood. Every receptor here comes from a human donor in a cohort sampled during active COVID-19.

This clone was detected a few times. The V and J genes are TRBV5-1 and TRBJ2-3; perhaps TRBD2 as D (7 bases). The CDR3 is 14 residues long. The germline CDR1 and CDR2 sequences are SGHRS and YFSETQ. Between the trimmed V and J ends, which lost 4 bases and 5 bases, there was a span of 14 bases. CDR3 sequence (DNA): TGCGCCAGCAGCCGGGGGGACACACTAGATACGCAGTATTTT. This translates into CASSRGDTLDTQYF.

This chain links TRBV7-9 with TRBJ1-5; the match to TRBD1 covers 9 bases. V gave up 1 base and J gave up 5 bases; unmatched junction bases: 3. Per the germline V gene, CDR1 is SEHNR and CDR2 is FQNEAQ (reference sequence). The CDR3 runs 15 residues. CDR3 in DNA: TGTGCCAGCAGCTTAGGAGACAGGGGGGATCAGCCCCAGCATTTT. Amino acid sequence: CASSLGDRGDQPQHF.

The chain uses TRBV28 and TRBJ2-1; 7 bases agree with TRBD1. CDR3 length: 12 amino acids. J lost 7 bases, V lost 4 bases, and 1 base had no gene match. Germline V lookup: CDR1 MDHEN, CDR2 SYDVKM. The CDR3, as DNA: TGTGCCAGCAGTTACAGGGGAAATGAGCAGTTCTTC. This gives the protein CASSYRGNEQFF. Combining the CDR3 with reference TRBV28 and TRBJ2-1 gives the whole variable domain DVKVTQSSRYLVKRTGEKVFLECVQDMDHENMFWYRQDPGLGLRLIYFSYDVKMKEKGDIPEGYSVSREKKERFSLILESASTNQTSMYLCASSYRGNEQFFGPGTRLTVL.

The chain couples TRBV11-3 to TRBJ1-2; D gene unclear. From germline, CDR1 is SGHNT and CDR2 YENEEA. Trimming took off 4 bases at V and 7 bases at J, with 13 bases between the two ends. The CDR3 is 13 residues long. CDR3 loop: CASSSTREGGYTF. CDR3 sequence (DNA): TGTGCCAGCAGCTCCACTCGGGAGGGTGGCTACACCTTC.

The chain combines TRBV5-1 with TRBJ2-7, with 12 bases that match TRBD1. The germline V gene has CDR1 SGHRS and CDR2 YFSETQ. The ends lost 3 bases at V and 5 bases at J; junction bases unmatched: 9. CDR3 length: 16 amino acids. The CDR3 protein is CASSWNPGTGGNEQYF. The CDR3 coding sequence is TGCGCCAGCAGCTGGAACCCCGGGACAGGGGGCAACGAGCAGTACTTC. Full variable domain (remainder filled in from reference TRBV5-1 and TRBJ2-7): KAGVTQTPRYLIKTRGQQVTLSCSPISGHRSVSWYQQTPGQGLQFLFEYFSETQRNKGNFPGRFSGRQFSNSRSEMNVSTLELGDSALYLCASSWNPGTGGNEQYFGPGTRLTVT.

This chain uses TRBV4-1 with TRBJ1-6, with D possibly being TRBD1 (5 bases). Germline V gene sequence: CDR1 MGHRA, CDR2 YSYEKL. V was clipped by 3 bases and J by 7 bases, with 19 bases between them. This CDR3 is 17 amino acids long. CDR3 in amino acids: CASSQGLAAARNSPLHF. The CDR3 bases are TGCGCCAGCAGCCAGGGGCTGGCCGCAGCGAGGAATTCACCCCTCCACTTT.

The chain joins TRBV28 to TRBJ2-1; TRBD1 agrees at 12 bases. The CDR3 runs to 14 residues. Germline V gives CDR1 MDHEN, CDR2 SYDVKM. After removal of 6 bases from V and 6 bases from J, the junction contained 3 bases not matched to a gene. CDR3 in amino acids: CASRGTGGSNEQFF. CDR3 nucleotide sequence: TGTGCCAGCAGAGGGACAGGGGGCTCCAATGAGCAGTTCTTC.

The genes are TRBV6-5 and TRBJ2-1; TRBD1 aligns across 9 bases. CDR1 and CDR2 from the germline V gene are MNHEY and SVGAGI. The CDR3 contains 16 residues. The V segment lost 2 bases and the J segment 8 bases; nucleotides outside the gene matches: 10. The CDR3 region has the DNA TGTGCCAGCAGTTACAGGACAGGGGCGATTGGATATGAGCAGTTCTTC. This translates into CASSYRTGAIGYEQFF.

Turning to this clone: The sample contains more than one DNA sequence encoding this CDR3. V and J are TRBV18 and TRBJ1-5; 8 positions match TRBD1. Germline CDR1 is KGHSH and CDR2 is LQKENI. The CDR3 contains 15 residues. V was clipped by 2 bases and J by 3 bases; unmatched bases: 3. The CDR3 sequence is CASSPGQGNNQPQHF. The CDR3 DNA reads as TGTGCCAGCTCACCAGGACAGGGTAACAATCAGCCCCAGCATTTT.

This chain joins TRBV11-2 and TRBJ2-7; 8 nucleotides align to TRBD2. CDR1 and CDR2 from the germline V gene are SGHAT and FQNNGV. The CDR3 consists of 15 residues. Trimming at V came to 0 bases and at J to 6 bases, leaving 7 bases not matched to a gene. The DNA for the CDR3 is TGTGCCAGCAGCTTAGAGGGTAGCGGGGCCGTCGAGCAGTACTTC. Its protein is CASSLEGSGAVEQYF.

This chain joins TRBV7-9 and TRBJ1-4; the D is unclear. The germline V gene has CDR1 SEHNR and CDR2 FQNEAQ (reference sequence). The V end was cut by 5 bases, the J end by 3 bases, with 16 bases between. There are 16 residues in the CDR3. The DNA of the CDR3 is TGTGCCAGCAGCCCGCGCACCGGGAGACCTAATGAAAAACTGTTTTTT. Its protein is CASSPRTGRPNEKLFF. The entire variable domain, with the rest obtained from reference TRBV7-9 and TRBJ1-4, is as follows: DTGVSQNPRHKITKRGQNVTFRCDPISEHNRLYWYRQTLGQGPEFLTYFQNEAQLEKSRLLSDRFSAERPKGSFSTLEIQRTEQGDSAMYLCASSPRTGRPNEKLFFGSGTQLSVL.

V is TRBV21-1 and J is TRBJ1-1; the table's D call, TRBD1, has no DNA check behind it. TRBV21-1 is termed a pseudogene. The CDR3 sequence is 13 residues long. DNA of the CDR3: TGTGCCAGCAGCAAAGCCCGACAGAGCGAAGCTTTCTTT. This sequence encodes CASSKARQSEAFF.

The chain recombines TRBV7-2 with TRBJ2-7; D gene ambiguous. The CDR3 is made up of 17 amino acids. Germline CDR1 reads SGHTA; CDR2 reads FQGNSA. V was shortened by 1 base and J by 0 bases, with 16 bases between the two germline ends. The CDR3 sequence is CASSLGARSQSSYEQYF. In nucleotides, the CDR3 is TGTGCCAGCAGCTTAGGAGCTCGGAGTCAAAGCTCCTACGAGCAGTACTTC.

A word on this clone: Other DNA variants within this sample encode the same CDR3. The V gene is TRBV6-2 or TRBV6-3, the J gene TRBJ1-2; possibly TRBD1 for D (6 bases). Germline V gene data show CDR1 as MNHEY and CDR2 as SVGEGT. Trimming took 2 bases from V and 2 from J, leaving 9 bases between them. The CDR3 consists of 14 residues. The CDR3 DNA reads TGTGCCAGCAGTTACCCGGGACAAAACTATGGCTACACCTTC. Translation gives CASSYPGQNYGYTF.

V gene TRBV3-1 (or the pseudogene TRBV3-2) combines with J gene TRBJ2-5; tentative D call: TRBD2 (5 bases). There are 13 residues in the CDR3. V was clipped by 8 bases and J by 4 bases, with 14 bases between them. Germline-derived CDR1 and CDR2 are LGHDT and YNNKEL (reference sequence). For the CDR3, the DNA is TGTGCCAGCGGAGCCCTCGGGGTAGAGACCCAGTACTTC. Translation gives CASGALGVETQYF.

The chain links TRBV6-6 to TRBJ1-6; no firm D call. The ends were cut back, 10 bases at V and 1 base at J, with 11 bases in the middle. The germline V gene encodes CDR1 MNHNY and CDR2 SVGAGI (reference sequence). The CDR3 is 14 residues long. CDR3 protein: CATSSRSYNSPLHF. CDR3 nucleotide sequence: TGTGCCACCTCGTCTAGGTCCTATAATTCACCCCTCCACTTT.

The chain combines TRBV3-1 (or the pseudogene TRBV3-2) with TRBJ1-5; perhaps TRBD1 as D (5 bases). V dropped 0 bases and J dropped 6 bases, with 9 bases sitting between them. Germline CDR1 and CDR2: LGHDT and YNNKEL (reference sequence). The CDR3 extends over 14 amino acids. The CDR3 loop is CASSQDWGRQPQHF. The CDR3 DNA is TGTGCCAGCAGCCAAGATTGGGGCCGTCAGCCCCAGCATTTT.

The chain recombines TRBV5-4 with TRBJ1-2, with D uncertain. Trimming took 4 bases from V and 7 from J, leaving 14 bases between them. Germline loops: CDR1 SGHNT, CDR2 YYREEE (reference sequence). This CDR3 is 13 amino acids long. The CDR3: CASSISFSVGYTF. CDR3 in DNA: TGTGCCAGCAGCATCTCCTTTTCGGTTGGCTACACCTTC.

The rearrangement uses TRBV7-8 and TRBJ2-3, with D perhaps matching TRBD2 (5 bases). Between the trimmed V and J ends, which lost 8 bases and 2 bases, there was a span of 14 bases. The CDR3 runs 14 residues. Germline-derived CDR1 and CDR2 are SGHVS and FQNEAQ. The CDR3 loop is CASRGWGVTDTQYF. The CDR3 DNA is TGTGCCAGCCGGGGTTGGGGAGTCACAGATACGCAGTATTTT.

The chain uses TRBV30 and TRBJ2-5, with D maybe TRBD2 (6 bases). The CDR3 spans 12 residues. Germline V gene data show CDR1 as GTSNPN and CDR2 as SVGIG (reference sequence). Trimming cost V 2 bases and J 9 bases, with 13 bases left between them. In DNA, the CDR3 is TGTGCCTGGAGTTTAAGCGGGCCGGCCCAGTACTTC. Protein sequence: CAWSLSGPAQYF. Drawing the rest from reference TRBV30 and TRBJ2-5, the complete variable domain is SQTIHQWPATLVQPVGSPLSLECTVEGTSNPNLYWYRQAAGRGLQLLFYSVGIGQISSEVPQNLSASRPQDRQFILSSKKLLLSDSGFYLCAWSLSGPAQYFGPGTRLLVL.